The clone carrying this TCR beta chain is a singleton in its sample. Germline-derived CDR1 and CDR2 are DFQATT and SNEGSKA (reference sequence). The V end was cut by 6 bases, the J end by 12 bases, with 17 bases between. The CDR3 runs 11 residues. This sample is part of a study of blood T cell repertoires in COVID-19. At the level of the study: Samples taken during acute and convalescent COVID-19 were collected in the United States, Italy and Spain. T cells, B-cell-depleted T cells, or PBMCs supplied cDNA or gDNA.

In the study's own analysis: Amplified reference gene primers provided the basis for estimating nucleated cell counts. The table came from immunoSEQ multiplex PCR; TCRdb's copy has only in-frame clones and leaves some out. V, J and clone size reflect that table, while D and trimming were determined from the DNA. The top ten hold roughly 4.4% of the sample, which has about 97,000 clones, more than 80% seen once. Input material: peripheral blood. The receptor was isolated from a human donor in a cohort sampled during active COVID-19. V and J are TRBV20-1 and TRBJ1-1; D might be TRBD1 (5 bases). The CDR3 is CSAQKGEVTFF. The DNA of the CDR3 is TGCAGTGCCCAAAAAGGGGAGGTAACTTTCTTT.